Sequencing of this T cell receptor beta chain was carried out in a study of blood T cell repertoires in COVID-19. The wider study: The study drew acute and convalescent COVID-19 samples from the United States, Italy and Spain. T cells, B-cell-depleted T cells, or PBMCs supplied cDNA or gDNA.

Methods used by the authors: Quantification of nucleated cells was approximated via reference gene primer amplification. Profiled with immunoSEQ multiplex PCR; TCRdb holds only in-frame clones, not every one. V and J calls and clone size follow that table, whereas D and trimming were derived from the DNA. The sample lists around 100,000 clones, 87% seen once, with about 6.9% in the top ten. V lost 3 bases and J 4 bases, leaving 12 bases between the germline ends. CDR1 is DFQATT, CDR2 SNEGSKA, per germline (reference sequence). There are 13 residues in the CDR3. Sequenced: peripheral blood. The genes are TRBV20-1 and TRBJ2-5, with D perhaps matching TRBD1 (5 bases). This TCR was recovered from a man aged 30-40 years in a cohort sampled during active COVID-19. The CDR3 sequence: CSASSRDRETQYF. The CDR3 DNA follows: TGCAGTGCTAGTTCCAGGGATAGAGAGACCCAGTACTTC.